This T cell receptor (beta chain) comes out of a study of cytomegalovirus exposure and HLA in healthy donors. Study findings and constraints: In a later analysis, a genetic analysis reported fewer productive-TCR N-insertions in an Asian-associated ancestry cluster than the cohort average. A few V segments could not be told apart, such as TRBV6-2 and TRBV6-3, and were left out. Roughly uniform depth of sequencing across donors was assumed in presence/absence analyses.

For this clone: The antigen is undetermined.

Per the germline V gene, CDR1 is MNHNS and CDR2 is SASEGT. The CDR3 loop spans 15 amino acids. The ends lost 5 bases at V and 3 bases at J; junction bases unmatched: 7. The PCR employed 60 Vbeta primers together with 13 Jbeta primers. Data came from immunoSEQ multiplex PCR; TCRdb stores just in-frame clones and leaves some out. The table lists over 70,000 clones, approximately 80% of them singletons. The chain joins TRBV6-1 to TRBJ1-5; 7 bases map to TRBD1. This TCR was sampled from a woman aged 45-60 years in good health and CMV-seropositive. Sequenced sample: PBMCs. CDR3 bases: TGTGCCAGCAGTACTATGACAGGGAACAATCAGCCCCAGCATTTT. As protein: CASSTMTGNNQPQHF.